The 4 T cell receptor beta chains in this list originate from one sample, sequenced in a study of blood T cell repertoires in COVID-19. TCRdb keeps only in-frame clones here, not all; method: immunoSEQ multiplex PCR. The sample lists a few hundred thousand clones, more than 90% seen once, with less than 20% in the top ten. Sequencing input: PBMCs or T cells enriched from blood (not recorded which). These receptors all come from a woman in her 30s who had recovered from COVID-19.

The chain combines TRBV19 with TRBJ2-1; D may be TRBD2 (7 bases). V was cut by 3 bases and J by 6 bases, with 21 bases left in between. Germline assignment: CDR1 LNHDA and CDR2 SQIVND (reference sequence). The CDR3 runs 17 residues. CDR3 region: CASSIAGALLLVNEQFF. CDR3 DNA sequence: TGTGCCAGTAGTATTGCGGGGGCCCTGCTTCTTGTCAATGAGCAGTTCTTC.

This clone was seen more than once but under ten times. This sequence joins TRBV9 and TRBJ2-2; no reliable D call. The CDR3 contains 14 residues. Per the germline V gene, CDR1 is SGDLS and CDR2 is YYNGEE. V lost 0 bases, J lost 6 bases, and 9 bases lay in between. Here the CDR3 DNA reads TGTGCCAGCAGCGTAGGTCTCGGGTCCGGGGAGCTGTTTTTT. Protein product: CASSVGLGSGELFF. The variable domain in full, completed from reference TRBV9 and TRBJ2-2, reads DSGVTQTPKHLITATGQRVTLRCSPRSGDLSVYWYQQSLDQGLQFLIQYYNGEERAKGNILERFSAQQFPDLHSELNLSSLELGDSALYFCASSVGLGSGELFFGEGSRLTVL.

This CDR3 reads CAISGSSNEQYF. Here the CDR3 DNA reads TGTGCCATCAGTGGGTCGTCCAACGAGCAGTACTTC. The genes are TRBV10-3 and TRBJ2-7; D is undetermined. Germline values: CDR1 ENHRY, CDR2 SYGVKD. V dropped 4 bases and J dropped 5 bases, with 9 bases sitting between them. The CDR3 is made up of 12 amino acids.

This clone was recorded only once. This sequence joins TRBV5-6 and TRBJ2-7, with TRBD2 matching 10 bases. Per the germline V gene, CDR1 is SGHDT and CDR2 is YYEEEE. The V segment lost 4 bases and the J segment 3 bases; nucleotides outside the gene matches: 7. The CDR3 spans 15 residues. CDR3 amino acids: CASSIPGLANYEQYF. CDR3 DNA: TGTGCCAGCAGCATACCGGGACTAGCGAACTACGAGCAGTACTTC.